This entry describes one T cell receptor beta chain. The length of the CDR3 is 13 residues. V lost 0 bases, J lost 4 bases, and 9 bases lay in between. The V gene's germline CDR1 is GTSNPN and CDR2 SVGIG (reference sequence). The PCR employed 60 Vbeta primers together with 13 Jbeta primers. Measured with immunoSEQ multiplex PCR; TCRdb has only the in-frame clones, and not every one. The sample has around 150,000 clones, 60% to 80% seen once. This entry comes from a study of cytomegalovirus exposure and HLA in healthy donors. Sequences were obtained from PBMCs. The chain combines TRBV30 with TRBJ1-2; TRBD1 is a possible D gene (6 bases). The receptor was derived from a middle-aged woman in good health and CMV-seropositive. CDR3 nucleotides: TGTGCCTGGAGTGTGTCAGGGGTCTATGGCTACACCTTC. Encoded protein: CAWSVSGVYGYTF. The variable domain in full, with the rest retrieved from reference TRBV30 and TRBJ1-2, is SQTIHQWPATLVQPVGSPLSLECTVEGTSNPNLYWYRQAAGRGLQLLFYSVGIGQISSEVPQNLSASRPQDRQFILSSKKLLLSDSGFYLCAWSVSGVYGYTFGSGTRLTVV.